These 20 T cell receptor beta chains originate from one sample sequenced in a study of shared clonotypes between healthy human individuals. Sequenced by immunoSEQ multiplex PCR; TCRdb stores in-frame clones only, minus some. The sample holds a few million clones; about 90% are singletons and the top ten take 0.3% to 0.45%. The sequencing input was naive CD4+ T cells from PBMCs. Subset specified: CD45RA+ positively selected. These receptors were obtained from a man between 18 and 35 years old in good health. Some clones in this sample may be carry-over from other donors' samples.

V usage is TRBV6-9 and J usage is TRBJ2-7; TRBD1 might be the D (6 bases). CDR3 length: 11 amino acids. The germline CDR1 and CDR2 sequences are MNHGY and SVAAGI. The CDR3 reads CASRPGAEQYF. The CDR3 DNA is TGTGCGAGCCGCCCAGGGGCAGAGCAGTACTTC.

In nucleotides, the CDR3 is TGTGCCAGCAGTCCCTCTCAGACAGGGGGCAGGGAAGCTTTCTTT. Translating it yields CASSPSQTGGREAFF. The rearrangement joins TRBV28 to TRBJ1-1, with TRBD1 matching over 10 bases. The CDR3 has 15 amino acids. Germline CDR1 MDHEN, CDR2 SYDVKM. J gave up 8 bases and V 5 bases, and 11 bases lay outside the gene matches.

The chain carries TRBV4-2 and TRBJ2-5, with 8 bases matching TRBD2. V dropped 1 base and J dropped 3; count of bases not matched to a gene: 13. CDR1 LGHNA and CDR2 YNFKEQ come from the germline V gene. This CDR3 has 18 amino acids. The CDR3, as DNA: TGTGCCAGCAGCCAAGGAATGAGCGGGAGAGGAATTGAAGAGACCCAGTACTTC. It translates to CASSQGMSGRGIEETQYF.

The count of this clone is one. The V and J genes are TRBV5-4 and TRBJ2-5; possibly TRBD1 or TRBD2 for D (5 bases each). Per the germline V gene, CDR1 is SGHNT and CDR2 is YYREEE (reference sequence). The germline V and J ends were trimmed by 2 bases and 2 bases, with 13 bases remaining between them. The CDR3 is 15 residues long. CDR3 amino acids: CASSFGGWGQETQYF. The CDR3 nucleotides are TGTGCCAGCAGCTTTGGCGGGTGGGGGCAAGAGACCCAGTACTTC.

The chain uses TRBV9 and TRBJ2-3; D is possibly TRBD2 (7 bases). V was cut by 3 bases and J by 1 base, with 15 bases left in between. The CDR3 is 16 residues long. Germline loops: CDR1 SGDLS, CDR2 YYNGEE. The CDR3 reads CASSAPRGRGTDTQYF. CDR3 DNA sequence: TGTGCCAGCAGCGCCCCGCGGGGGCGAGGCACAGATACGCAGTATTTT.

The chain combines TRBV11-2 with TRBJ2-7, with D possibly TRBD1 on 5 matching bases. V was clipped by 1 base and J by 0 bases, with 16 bases between them. Per germline, CDR1 SGHAT and CDR2 FQNNGV. The CDR3 contains 17 residues. The CDR3 nucleotides are TGTGCCAGCAGCTTAGGGCTCATGGGCAGGGTCTCCTACGAGCAGTACTTC. Translation: CASSLGLMGRVSYEQYF. Variable domain in full (rest from reference TRBV11-2 and TRBJ2-7): EAGVAQSPRYKIIEKRQSVAFWCNPISGHATLYWYQQILGQGPKLLIQFQNNGVVDDSQLPKDRFSAERLKGVDSTLKIQPAKLEDSAVYLCASSLGLMGRVSYEQYFGPGTRLTVT.

The rearrangement links TRBV4-1 to TRBJ2-2, with D perhaps assigned TRBD1 or TRBD2 (6 bases each). The CDR3 runs to 14 residues. Trimming stripped 3 bases from V and 7 bases from J, with 12 bases between. Germline lookup yields CDR1 MGHRA and CDR2 YSYEKL. CDR3 bases: TGCGCCAGCAGCCACGTGGGGGGCGGCGGGGAGCTGTTTTTT. This codes for CASSHVGGGGELFF.

In the case of this clone: This specimen includes other DNA sequences encoding the same CDR3. The rearrangement joins TRBV28 to TRBJ2-1, with a weak D call TRBD2 (5 bases). The germline V gene has CDR1 MDHEN and CDR2 SYDVKM. This CDR3 has 12 amino acids. V lost 2 bases, J lost 7 bases, and 6 bases lay in between. The CDR3 bases are TGTGCCAGCAGTTTACGGAGGAATGAGCAGTTCTTC. Its translation: CASSLRRNEQFF.

The chain uses TRBV5-4 and TRBJ2-3, with a possible D match to TRBD2 (6 bases). The CDR3 totals 15 residues. V lost 0 bases and J lost 4, with 12 bases in between. Germline CDR1 is SGHNT and CDR2 is YYREEE (reference sequence). CDR3 in amino acids: CASSLVVGGADTQYF. The CDR3 DNA reads as TGTGCCAGCAGCTTGGTGGTCGGCGGGGCAGATACGCAGTATTTT.

The gene calls are TRBV9 and TRBJ1-1, with no clear D. The CDR3 spans 14 residues. Germline V gene sequence: CDR1 SGDLS, CDR2 YYNGEE. The V end lost 1 base, the J end lost 4 bases, and 11 bases lay between the germline ends. DNA of the CDR3: TGTGCCAGCAGCGTATCGAAGACATCCACTGAAGCTTTCTTT. Its protein is CASSVSKTSTEAFF.

The gene calls are TRBV28 and TRBJ2-4; D gene uncertain. CDR1 and CDR2 (germline): MDHEN, SYDVKM. This CDR3 contains 15 residues. V lost 4 bases, J lost 0 bases, and 10 bases lay in between. The CDR3 loop reads CASSSLTVAKNIQYF. The CDR3 nucleotides are TGTGCCAGCAGTTCTCTTACCGTAGCCAAAAACATTCAGTACTTC.

The chain recombines TRBV7-7 with TRBJ2-5; 12 bases match TRBD2. The CDR3 has 18 residues. After removal of 2 bases from V and 3 bases from J, the junction contained 10 bases not matched to a gene. Per germline, CDR1 SSHAT and CDR2 FNYEAQ (reference sequence). This CDR3 reads CASSLLSSGRALEETQYF. CDR3 DNA sequence: TGTGCCAGCAGCTTACTGTCTAGCGGGAGGGCCTTAGAAGAGACCCAGTACTTC.

The V gene is TRBV7-2, the J gene TRBJ1-2; D remains unclear. The CDR3 loop spans 13 amino acids. V was clipped by 3 bases and J by 6 bases, with 11 bases between them. Germline V gene data show CDR1 as SGHTA and CDR2 as FQGNSA. The CDR3 coding sequence is TGTGCCAGCAGCTTGGCACGGGAGGATGGCTACACCTTC. Protein sequence: CASSLAREDGYTF.

This chain uses TRBV9 with TRBJ1-1; maybe TRBD1 (6 bases). V shed 3 bases and J shed 6 bases, with 18 bases lying between them. Germline loops: CDR1 SGDLS, CDR2 YYNGEE. The CDR3 contains 15 residues. The CDR3 DNA sequence: TGTGCCAGCAGCGCGGGGGTAGGGGGTGTCGCTGAAGCTTTCTTT. Its protein is CASSAGVGGVAEAFF.

The chain recombines TRBV2 with TRBJ1-1, with D tentatively TRBD1 (6 bases). The CDR3 runs to 14 residues. The V gene's germline CDR1 is SNHLY and CDR2 FYNNEI. V was shortened by 4 bases and J by 5 bases, with 14 bases between the two germline ends. DNA for the CDR3: TGTGCCAGCAGTGGGGGACAACCAGGGACTGAAGCTTTCTTT. It is translated as CASSGGQPGTEAFF.

The V call is TRBV6-1, the J call TRBJ2-2, with D tentatively TRBD1 (5 bases). The CDR3 length is 13 residues. Trimming left V 7 bases short and J 1 base short, with 7 bases between. Looked up from germline, CDR1 is MNHNS and CDR2 is SASEGT. The CDR3 nucleotides read TGTGCCAGCAAGGGGCGGAACACCGGGGAGCTGTTTTTT. It codes for CASKGRNTGELFF.

V and J are TRBV9 and TRBJ1-1; no firm D call. The CDR3 is 16 residues long. CDR1 and CDR2 from the germline V gene are SGDLS and YYNGEE. V was pared by 0 bases and J by 0 bases, with 12 bases between. The CDR3 loop is CASSVDGGNMNTEAFF. The CDR3 DNA follows: TGTGCCAGCAGCGTAGATGGAGGGAACATGAACACTGAAGCTTTCTTT.

This clone occurred once. V gene TRBV6-1 combines with J gene TRBJ2-3; D perhaps matches TRBD2 (5 bases). Germline values: CDR1 MNHNS, CDR2 SASEGT. V lost 7 bases to trimming and J lost 0 bases, with 14 bases between them. CDR3 size: 15 residues. The CDR3 sequence is CASTNWAGSTDTQYF. The CDR3 nucleotides read TGTGCCAGCACTAATTGGGCGGGTAGCACAGATACGCAGTATTTT.

This chain connects TRBV5-1 to TRBJ2-1, with D tentatively TRBD2 (6 bases). The germline V gene encodes CDR1 SGHRS and CDR2 YFSETQ. Trimming stripped 4 bases from V and 5 bases from J, with 10 bases between. The CDR3 totals 13 residues. The CDR3 is CASSPWGDNEQFF. CDR3 DNA sequence: TGCGCCAGCAGCCCCTGGGGGGACAATGAGCAGTTCTTC.

The rearrangement joins TRBV5-6 to TRBJ1-2; no firm D call. The CDR3 is 16 residues long. The V gene lost 0 bases and the J gene lost 1 base, with 13 bases spanning the gap. Germline V CDR1 and CDR2: SGHDT, YYEEEE. CDR3 nucleotide sequence: TGTGCCAGCAGCTTGGGTCCCTCGGTTGATAACTATGGCTACACCTTC. Protein sequence: CASSLGPSVDNYGYTF.